The rows below give T cell receptor beta chains drawn from one sample of a study of tumor-infiltrating lymphocytes in primary liver carcinoma. TCRdb processed the multiplex PCR reads anew with MiXCR; each CDR3 protein has one entry. The sample records roughly 22,000 distinct CDR3 sequences, around 81% being singletons. The specimen sequenced was liver tumor tissue from sampling region 2. The receptors here all came from a woman younger than 45 with primary liver carcinoma and hepatitis B virus infection. CDR3s include the opening cysteine and the closing phenylalanine or tryptophan. The D gene is left open where the match is weak. Only some rows state a clone size, as once, few, many or a class for expanded clones.

CAISQEGLAGGPTDTRYF	TGTGCCATCAGTCAAGAAGGTCTAGCGGGAGGGCCAACAGATACGCGGTATTTT	TRBV4-3	TRBD2	.	TRBJ2-3
CTSSLLLAGATDTQYF	TGTACCAGTAGCCTATTACTAGCGGGAGCCACAGATACGCAGTATTTT	TRBV7-9	TRBD2	many	TRBJ2-3
CVSSETLPGGAANTEELFF	TGTGTCAGCAGTGAAACCCTTCCCGGGGGCGCTGCGAACACCGAGGAGCTGTTTTTT	TRBV6-1	.	.	TRBJ2-2
CASGLLWTGTEAFF	TGTGCCAGCGGCCTATTATGGACCGGCACTGAAGCTTTCTTT	TRBV11-2	.	few	TRBJ1-1
CASSDTLPVGAANTGELFF	TGTGCTAGCAGTGACACCCTTCCCGTGGGCGCCGCGAACACCGGGGAGCTGTTTTTT	TRBV6-1	.	.	TRBJ2-2
CASRQEHLGQGGPREKYF	TGTGCCAGTAGACAGGAACACCTAGGACAGGGGGGACCGCGCGAGAAGTACTTC	TRBV4-2	TRBD1	.	TRBJ2-7
CFSSLAGAPMDEQYF	TGTTTCAGCAGCTTAGCAGGGGCCCCCATGGACGAGCAGTACTTC	TRBV7-9	.	.	TRBJ2-7
CPSSQASEQYF	TGTCCCAGCAGTCAAGCCAGTGAGCAGTATTTC	TRBV11-2	.	.	TRBJ2-7
CDSSTDRGLSRYF	TGTGACAGCAGTACCGACAGGGGGCTGAGCCGGTACTTC	TRBV6-5	TRBD1	.	TRBJ2-5
CASRQRRTVELFF	TGTGCCAGCAGGCAGAGACGGACTGTGGAGCTGTTTTTT	TRBV6-5	.	.	TRBJ2-2
CSVGGLGNQPQHF	TGCAGCGTTGGCGGACTCGGCAATCAGCCCCAGCATTTT	TRBV29-1	.	.	TRBJ1-5
CASSYCPGTGANVPTF	TGTGCCAGCAGCTACTGCCCGGGAACTGGGGCCAACGTCCCGACTTTC	TRBV6-5	.	.	TRBJ2-6
CSSNYKDSGSYEQYF	TGTTCCAGCAATTACAAGGACAGCGGCTCCTACGAGCAGTACTTC	TRBV6-5	.	.	TRBJ2-7
CASSAISGGSCNEQLF	TGTGCCAGCAGTGCCATTAGCGGAGGTTCCTGCAATGAGCAGCTCTTC	TRBV6-5	.	.	TRBJ2-1
CASSARDRVRKSWNNTEAFF	TGTGCCAGCAGCGCTCGGGACAGGGTGCGCAAGAGTTGGAATAACACTGAAGCTTTCTTT	TRBV11-2	TRBD1	.	TRBJ1-1
CASSPRGCDWNYGYTF	TGTGCCAGCAGCCCACGAGGCTGTGATTGGAACTATGGCTACACCTTC	TRBV11-2	.	.	TRBJ1-2
CVCVASEKLFF	TGTGTCTGCGTTGCTAGTGAAAAACTGTTTTTT	TRBV6-6	.	once	TRBJ1-4
CASNTDMGLTRYF	TGTGCCAGCAATACCGACATGGGGCTTACCCGGTACTTC	TRBV6-5	.	.	TRBJ2-5
CSSSQEHLGQGGPREQYF	TGTTCCAGCAGCCAGGAACACCTAGGACAAGGGGGGCCGCGCGAGCAGTACTTC	TRBV4-2	.	.	TRBJ2-7
CAGSLSTGTLHELFF	TGCGCCGGCAGCCTTAGTACGGGAACTCTTCATGAGCTGTTCTTC	TRBV4-1	.	.	TRBJ2-1
CTSSSFRLAGEDTGELFF	TGTACCAGTAGCTCCTTTAGACTAGCGGGAGAGGACACCGGGGAGCTGTTTTTT	TRBV7-8	TRBD2	few	TRBJ2-2
CSATPEGRGGYTF	TGCAGTGCGACCCCCGAAGGGCGGGGAGGCTACACCTTC	TRBV20-1	.	many	TRBJ1-2
CVNSGIGASGNTIYF	TGTGTCAACAGTGGGATTGGGGCCTCTGGAAACACCATATATTTT	TRBV14	.	.	TRBJ1-3
CTSSLATSSYEQYF	TGTACCAGCAGCTTAGCGACGAGCTCCTACGAGCAGTACTTC	TRBV11-1	.	.	TRBJ2-7
CASSYADSSSYKQYF	TGTGCCAGCAGTTACGCGGACAGCAGCTCCTACAAGCAGTACTTC	TRBV6-5	.	once	TRBJ2-7
CASNLVGMREGSDIQYF	TGCGCCAGCAACTTAGTAGGAATGAGGGAGGGGTCGGACATTCAGTATTTC	TRBV5-5	TRBD2	.	TRBJ2-4
CASSLDIGLAMGELFF	TGTGCTAGCAGCTTGGATATCGGATTAGCCATGGGTGAGCTGTTCTTC	TRBV11-2	.	.	TRBJ2-1
CVSGLATASYELYF	TGTGTCAGCGGCTTAGCGACGGCCTCCTACGAGCTGTACTTC	TRBV11-1	.	.	TRBJ2-7
CASGRFHEQFF	TGTGCCTCGGGTCGTTTCCATGAGCAGTTCTTC	TRBV5-8	.	.	TRBJ2-1
CASRERSAPHPSLHF	TGTGCCAGCAGGGAAAGGAGTGCCCCCCATCCATCCCTCCACTTT	TRBV6-5	.	.	TRBJ1-6
CASIFGARTYNEQFF	TGTGCCAGCATCTTCGGGGCACGCACCTACAATGAGCAGTTCTTC	TRBV11-3	.	.	TRBJ2-1
CASSANPGLGDTQYF	TGCGCCAGCAGCGCGAACCCGGGACTAGGAGATACGCAGTATTTT	TRBV5-4	TRBD2	.	TRBJ2-3
CASNRFKSSSYEHYF	TGTGCCAGCAACCGTTTTAAGAGTAGCTCCTACGAGCATTACTTC	TRBV6-2/TRBV6-3	.	once	TRBJ2-7
CASSHGPTERTQYF	TGTGCCAGCAGTCACGGCCCGACCGAGCGAACTCAGTACTTC	TRBV6-2/TRBV6-3	.	.	TRBJ2-5
CASRFNGQPYEQYF	TGTGCCAGCAGGTTCAACGGACAACCCTACGAGCAGTACTTC	TRBV5-8	.	.	TRBJ2-7
CASSIAAGVYEQYF	TGTGCCAGCAGTATCGCAGCGGGAGTGTACGAGCAGTATTTC	TRBV6-1	TRBD2	.	TRBJ2-7
CASSRSLGGADKDTQYF	TGCGCCAGCAGCAGGAGTTTGGGGGGAGCCGACAAAGATACGCAGTATTTT	TRBV5-1	.	.	TRBJ2-3
CACSTFQNEQFF	TGTGCCTGCAGCACCTTCCAGAATGAGCAGTTCTTC	TRBV11-2	.	.	TRBJ2-1
CASSTGQGRDTQYF	TGTGCTAGTAGTACCGGACAGGGCAGAGATACGCAGTATTTT	TRBV19	TRBD1	.	TRBJ2-3
CASSLKARTGVCSGANVLTF	TGCGCCAGCAGCTTAAAGGCGAGGACAGGGGTCTGCTCTGGGGCCAACGTCCTGACTTTC	TRBV12-3/TRBV12-4	TRBD1	once	TRBJ2-6
CARSTSLAGEYNEQFF	TGTGCCAGGAGCACCTCTCTAGCGGGAGAGTACAATGAGCAGTTCTTC	TRBV11-2	TRBD2	.	TRBJ2-1
CASSLRRTSVRAGKGGELFF	TGTGCCAGTAGCTTACGCCGGACTAGCGTGAGGGCCGGGAAGGGCGGGGAGCTGTTTTTT	TRBV11-3	TRBD2	once	TRBJ2-2
CASSHMEVGEQYF	TGTGCTAGCAGTCACATGGAGGTGGGGGAGCAGTACTTC	TRBV6-2/TRBV6-3	.	.	TRBJ2-7
CASSQNVAGARDDQFF	TGCGCCAGTAGCCAGAACGTAGCGGGAGCCAGAGATGATCAGTTCTTC	TRBV4-3	TRBD2	.	TRBJ2-1